This T cell receptor beta chain was captured in a study of shared clonotypes between healthy human individuals. Overall study context: Donors, aged 18 to 49, were a couple of women and three men. Researchers assigned three CD4 naive, three CD4 memory, two CD8 naive and one CD8 memory plate to each donor. Overall study findings and caveats: Limitation of the genetic and exposure-history diversity represented came from the few donors.

Genomic DNA (from each subset) was split evenly across several immunoSEQ plates. Measured with immunoSEQ multiplex PCR; TCRdb has only the in-frame clones, and not every one. The sample contains 550,000 to 850,000 clones, about two thirds of which appear only once. The J segment lost 4 bases and the V segment lost 3 bases, leaving 10 bases of the junction unmatched. This CDR3 is built from 17 residues. This clone was observed once. The antigen is not known. This chain uses TRBV23-1 with TRBJ2-2; 8 nucleotides agree with TRBD2. TRBV23-1 qualifies as an ORF whose function is uncertain. The sequencing sample was made of memory CD4+ T cells sorted from blood. Documented subset: CD45RA-negative fraction. The TCR sequence derives from a woman aged 25 to 39 in good health. The CDR3 is CASSHGRSAGVTGELFF. CDR3 in DNA: TGCGCCAGCAGTCACGGAAGGTCAGCGGGAGTCACCGGGGAGCTGTTTTTT.